This entry lists 11 T cell receptor beta chains sequenced from one sample in a study of T cell repertoires in cytomegalovirus infection. Using its own MiXCR run on the reads, TCRdb lists one record per CDR3 protein. The profile shows approximately 170,000 distinct CDR3 sequences, roughly 15% of them singletons. The specimen sequenced was CD8+ T cells from PBMCs. The receptors shown here come from a human donor in good health (CMV status not recorded). Some clones in this sample may be carry-over from other donors' samples.

This clonotype came up a few times. This rearrangement joins TRBV12-3 or TRBV12-4 to TRBJ1-2; 7 bases match TRBD1. The CDR3 length is 13 residues. With 3 bases clipped from V and 8 bases from J, the junction kept 6 bases outside the gene matches. For the CDR3, the DNA is TGTGCCAGCAGTTTTTCAAGGGGGCAAGGCTACACCTTC. Translating it yields CASSFSRGQGYTF.

The table lists this clonotype with many counts. J is TRBJ1-1 and V is TRBV6-6; TRBD1 matches 7 bases. The germline V gene encodes CDR1 MNHNY and CDR2 SVGAGI (reference sequence). The V gene end was trimmed by 8 bases and the J gene end by 2 bases; junction bases not matched to a gene: 5. The CDR3 covers 13 residues. This chain's CDR3 is CASGGQPNTEAFF. CDR3 coding DNA: TGTGCCAGCGGGGGACAGCCAAACACTGAAGCTTTCTTT.

The genes are TRBV7-2 and TRBJ2-2, with D uncertain. CDR3 size: 12 residues. Germline V gene data show CDR1 as SGHTA and CDR2 as FQGNSA. The V and J ends lost 4 bases and 4 bases respectively, with 4 bases between them. The CDR3 DNA sequence: TGTGCCAGCAGCTCCCTCACCGGGGAGCTGTTTTTT. Protein: CASSSLTGELFF.

The chain carries TRBV6-5 and TRBJ2-1; 8 nucleotides align to TRBD1. The CDR3 is 15 amino acids. Germline assignment: CDR1 MNHEY and CDR2 SVGAGI. V dropped 2 bases and J dropped 7; count of bases not matched to a gene: 7. CDR3 sequence (DNA): TGTGCCAGCAGTTACGGACAGGGAATGAGGAATGAGCAGTTCTTC. This gives the protein CASSYGQGMRNEQFF.

The chain carries TRBV12-3 or TRBV12-4 and TRBJ2-1; 11 nucleotides align to TRBD2. V lost 6 bases and J lost 5; bases outside the gene matches: 6. The CDR3 is made up of 15 amino acids. The chain's CDR3 is CASRSTSGSDNEQFF. The CDR3 DNA reads TGTGCCAGCAGGTCCACTAGCGGGAGTGACAATGAGCAGTTCTTC.

This clonotype was seen only a few times. V and J are TRBV12-3 or TRBV12-4 and TRBJ2-6; no definite D call. This CDR3 has 14 amino acids. Trimming removed 7 bases from V and 4 bases from J, with 11 bases in between. CDR3 protein: CASIPNWGANVLTF. The CDR3 region has the DNA TGTGCCAGCATCCCAAACTGGGGGGCCAACGTCCTGACTTTC.

There are a few counts of this clonotype. This chain links TRBV29-1 with TRBJ2-3; D unclear. The CDR3 consists of 16 residues. V lost 1 base to trimming and J lost 1 base, with 15 bases between them. Germline V lookup: CDR1 SQVTM, CDR2 ANQGSEA. As DNA, the CDR3 is TGCAGCGTTGAAGGCGCTATCGTCACCCGCACAGATACGCAGTATTTT. Protein: CSVEGAIVTRTDTQYF.

The J gene is TRBJ2-7, the V gene TRBV29-1; D uncertain. CDR1 and CDR2 (germline): SQVTM, ANQGSEA. The CDR3 loop spans 14 amino acids. V was cut by 1 base and J by 3 bases, with 13 bases left in between. CDR3 nucleotides: TGCAGCGTTGAAGGGAGAGGTGCAGGCTACGAGCAGTACTTC. Translating gives CSVEGRGAGYEQYF.

This clonotype was seen more than once but under ten times. The V gene is TRBV20-1, the J gene TRBJ2-1, with 11 bases matching TRBD1. This CDR3 is built from 13 residues. Trimming removed 6 bases from V and 7 bases from J; junction bases left unmatched: 5. CDR1 is DFQATT and CDR2 is SNEGSKA in the germline V gene (reference sequence). For the CDR3, the DNA is TGCAGTGCCCGGGACAGGGGGGATAATGAGCAGTTCTTC. Protein: CSARDRGDNEQFF.

The CDR3 protein is CASSLGARAYNEQFF. CDR3 coding DNA: TGTGCCAGCAGCTTGGGAGCGAGGGCGTACAATGAGCAGTTCTTC. This rearrangement joins TRBV5-4 to TRBJ2-1, with D possibly matching TRBD2 (5 bases). The CDR3 consists of 15 residues. Trimming stripped 0 bases from V and 4 bases from J, with 11 bases between. Germline CDR1 reads SGHNT; CDR2 reads YYREEE (reference sequence).

This clonotype came up many times. V gene TRBV11-2 combines with J gene TRBJ2-1; D not resolved. The ends were cut back, 0 bases at V and 3 bases at J, with 9 bases in the middle. The CDR3 runs to 15 residues. Germline loops: CDR1 SGHAT, CDR2 FQNNGV. Here the CDR3 reads CASSLDGSFYNEQFF. The CDR3 DNA follows: TGTGCCAGCAGCTTAGATGGGTCTTTCTACAATGAGCAGTTCTTC.